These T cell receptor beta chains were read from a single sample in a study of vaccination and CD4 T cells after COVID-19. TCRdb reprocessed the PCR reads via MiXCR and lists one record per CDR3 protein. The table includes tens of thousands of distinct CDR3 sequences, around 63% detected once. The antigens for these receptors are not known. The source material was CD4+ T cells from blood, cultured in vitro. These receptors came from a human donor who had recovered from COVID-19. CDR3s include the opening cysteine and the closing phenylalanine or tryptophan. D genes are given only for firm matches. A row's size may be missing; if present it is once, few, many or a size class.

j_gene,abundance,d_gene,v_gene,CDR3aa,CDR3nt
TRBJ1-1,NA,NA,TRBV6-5,CASSYSAGRTEAFF,TGTGCCAGCAGTTACTCGGCGGGAAGAACTGAAGCTTTCTTT
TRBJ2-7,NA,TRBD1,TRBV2,CASSAGTGWEQYF,TGTGCCAGCAGTGCCGGGACAGGATGGGAGCAGTACTTC
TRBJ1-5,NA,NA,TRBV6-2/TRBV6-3,CASSEGGSNQPQHF,TGTGCCAGCAGCGAAGGGGGAAGCAATCAGCCCCAGCATTTT
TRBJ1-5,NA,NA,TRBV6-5,CASSSGNQPQHF,TGTGCCAGCAGTTCCGGTAATCAGCCCCAGCATTTT
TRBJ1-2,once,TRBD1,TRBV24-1,CATSGGGGADYGYTF,TGTGCCACCAGTGGAGGAGGGGGCGCGGACTATGGCTACACCTTC
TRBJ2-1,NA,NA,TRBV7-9,CASSLGIAGTDDEQFF,TGTGCCAGCAGCTTAGGCATAGCGGGGACAGATGACGAGCAGTTCTTC
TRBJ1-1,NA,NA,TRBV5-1,CASSLEGMNTEAFF,TGCGCCAGCAGCTTGGAAGGGATGAACACTGAAGCTTTCTTT
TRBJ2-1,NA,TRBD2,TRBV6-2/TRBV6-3,CASSPGGTSGYNEQFF,TGTGCCAGCAGCCCAGGGGGGACTAGCGGCTACAATGAGCAGTTCTTC
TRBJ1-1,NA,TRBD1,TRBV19,CATRGQTYTEAFF,TGTGCCACAAGGGGACAGACATACACTGAAGCTTTCTTT
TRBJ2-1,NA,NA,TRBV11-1,CASSLGRSGNEQFF,TGTGCCAGCAGCTTAGGGCGGTCAGGCAATGAGCAGTTCTTC
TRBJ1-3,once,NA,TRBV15,CATSRPQPQDSGNTIYF,TGTGCCACCAGCAGACCTCAACCCCAGGACTCTGGAAACACCATATATTTT
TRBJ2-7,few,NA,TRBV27,CASSPYPSYEQYF,TGTGCCAGCAGTCCCTACCCCTCCTACGAGCAGTACTTC
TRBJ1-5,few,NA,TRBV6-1,CAAAAGYNQPQHF,TGTGCCGCAGCGGCGGGGTACAATCAGCCCCAGCATTTT
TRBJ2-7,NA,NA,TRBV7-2,CASSLGLDYEQYF,TGTGCCAGCAGCTTAGGGCTTGACTACGAGCAGTACTTC
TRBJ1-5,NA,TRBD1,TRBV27,CASSGQGGFNQPQHF,TGTGCCAGCAGCGGACAGGGGGGTTTCAATCAGCCCCAGCATTTT
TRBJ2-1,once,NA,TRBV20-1,CSAMKGWDEQFF,TGCAGTGCTATGAAAGGGTGGGATGAGCAGTTCTTC
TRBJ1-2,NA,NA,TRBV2,CASSTTRGNPYGYTF,TGTGCCAGCAGTACGACCAGGGGAAACCCATATGGCTACACCTTC
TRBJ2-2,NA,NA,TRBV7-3,CASSLGGNTGELFF,TGTGCCAGCAGCTTGGGCGGGAACACCGGGGAGCTGTTTTTT
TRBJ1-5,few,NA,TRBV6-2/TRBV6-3,CASSYPGTASNQPQHF,TGTGCCAGCAGTTACCCCGGGACGGCTAGCAATCAGCCCCAGCATTTT
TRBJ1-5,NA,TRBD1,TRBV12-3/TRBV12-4,CASSFGTATQPQHF,TGTGCCAGCAGCTTCGGGACAGCAACTCAGCCCCAGCATTTT
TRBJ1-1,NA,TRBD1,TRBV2,CADGQGGTEAFF,TGTGCCGATGGACAGGGAGGCACTGAAGCTTTCTTT
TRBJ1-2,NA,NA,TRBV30,CAWSQFYGYTF,TGTGCCTGGAGTCAGTTTTATGGCTACACCTTC
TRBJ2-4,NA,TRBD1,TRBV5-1,CASSLRDRNIQYF,TGCGCCAGCAGCTTAAGGGACAGGAACATTCAGTACTTC
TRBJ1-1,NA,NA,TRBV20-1,CSARARERTEAFF,TGCAGTGCTAGAGCGAGGGAAAGGACTGAAGCTTTCTTT
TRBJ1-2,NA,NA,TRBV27,CASSSYMGVSYGYTF,TGTGCCAGCAGTTCATATATGGGGGTCTCCTATGGCTACACCTTC
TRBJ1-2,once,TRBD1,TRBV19,CASLSGTGGYYGYTF,TGTGCCAGTCTATCCGGGACAGGGGGGTACTATGGCTACACCTTC
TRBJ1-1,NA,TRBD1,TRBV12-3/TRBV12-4,CAIRKTGQENTEAFF,TGTGCCATCAGGAAAACGGGACAGGAGAACACTGAAGCTTTCTTT
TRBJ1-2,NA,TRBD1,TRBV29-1,CSAGTGNYGYTF,TGCAGCGCCGGGACAGGCAACTATGGCTACACCTTC
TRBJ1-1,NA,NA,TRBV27,CASSPLGAVNTEAFF,TGTGCCAGCAGCCCGTTGGGGGCGGTGAACACTGAAGCTTTCTTT
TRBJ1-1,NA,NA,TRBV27,CASSLTSIRGNTEAFF,TGTGCCAGCAGTTTAACTTCAATTAGGGGGAACACTGAAGCTTTCTTT
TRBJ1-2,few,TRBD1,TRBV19,CASSRWTGGDYGYTF,TGTGCCAGTAGTAGATGGACAGGCGGCGACTATGGCTACACCTTC
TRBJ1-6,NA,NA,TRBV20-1,CSALDGVCVALHF,TGCAGTGCCCTGGACGGGGTTTGTGTGGCCCTCCACTTT
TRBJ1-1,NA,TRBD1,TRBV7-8,CASGQGDTEAFF,TGTGCCAGCGGACAGGGGGACACTGAAGCTTTCTTT
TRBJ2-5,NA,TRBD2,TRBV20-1,CSAETSGGQETQYF,TGCAGTGCGGAGACTAGCGGGGGCCAAGAGACCCAGTACTTC
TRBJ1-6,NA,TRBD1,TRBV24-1,CATPGQPNSPLHF,TGTGCCACCCCGGGACAGCCAAATTCACCCCTCCACTTT
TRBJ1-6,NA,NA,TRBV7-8,CASSFRVSSPLHF,TGTGCCAGCAGCTTCCGGGTCTCTTCACCCCTCCACTTT
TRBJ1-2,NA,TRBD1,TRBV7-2,CASSLGGTGYGYTF,TGTGCCAGCAGCTTAGGAGGGACAGGCTATGGCTACACCTTC
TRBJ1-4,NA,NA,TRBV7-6,CASSLRSPATNEKLFF,TGTGCCAGCAGCTTACGCTCGCCAGCAACTAATGAAAAACTGTTTTTT
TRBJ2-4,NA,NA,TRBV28,CASSAPTGVGVSGKNIQYF,TGTGCCAGTAGCGCCCCGACGGGTGTCGGGGTTTCGGGCAAAAACATTCAGTACTTC
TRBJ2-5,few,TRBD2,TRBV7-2,CASSLYSGGLETQYF,TGTGCCAGCAGCTTATATTCCGGGGGGTTGGAGACCCAGTACTTC
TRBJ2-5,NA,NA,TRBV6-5,CASSYPGETQYF,TGTGCCAGCAGTTACCCTGGAGAGACCCAGTACTTC
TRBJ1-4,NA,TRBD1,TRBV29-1,CSATLDRVREKLFF,TGCAGCGCCACACTAGACAGGGTGCGTGAAAAACTGTTTTTT
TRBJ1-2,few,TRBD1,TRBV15,CATSRNQGVGYTF,TGTGCCACCAGCAGGAACCAGGGGGTTGGCTACACCTTC
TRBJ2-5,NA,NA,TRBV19,CASSWGGRETQYF,TGTGCCAGTAGTTGGGGAGGACGGGAGACCCAGTACTTC
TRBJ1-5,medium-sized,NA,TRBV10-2,CASSESGGNQPQHF,TGCGCCAGCAGTGAGTCCGGGGGCAATCAGCCCCAGCATTTT
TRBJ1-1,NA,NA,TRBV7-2,CASRRAGIPEGAFF,TGTGCCAGCAGACGGGCAGGAATACCCGAGGGAGCTTTCTTT
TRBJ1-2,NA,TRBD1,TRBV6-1,CASSLDRGLYGYTF,TGTGCCAGCAGTCTAGACAGGGGGCTCTATGGCTACACCTTC
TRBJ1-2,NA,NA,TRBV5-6,CASSLPGDGYTF,TGTGCCAGCAGCTTGCCTGGGGATGGCTACACCTTC
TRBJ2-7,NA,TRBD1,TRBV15,CATSARDRGLYEQYF,TGTGCCACCAGCGCCCGGGACAGGGGCTTATACGAGCAGTACTTC